This paragraph covers one TCR beta chain sequence. Its specificity is unknown. Trimming left V 3 bases short and J 4 bases short, with 12 bases between. Germline CDR1 and CDR2: MDHEN and SYDVKM. This CDR3 is 15 amino acids long. The data were obtained in a study of PD-L1 blockade in urothelial cancer. Overall study findings and caveats: Where pretreatment blood TCR clonality fell below the median, better survival was predicted.

TCRdb's copy holds only in-frame clones and misses some; the assay was immunoSEQ multiplex PCR. The sample consists of roughly 120,000 clones, roughly 89% of them appearing once. As for time point: peripheral blood 6 weeks after treatment start. Sample: PBMCs, taken around atezolizumab (anti-PD-L1) treatment. This sequence was found in a man in his sixties with urothelial cancer. J is TRBJ2-2 and V is TRBV28; the D gene is possibly TRBD1 (5 bases). CDR3 protein: CASSLPSGPTGELFF. CDR3 nucleotides: TGTGCCAGCAGTTTGCCCTCAGGGCCCACCGGGGAGCTGTTTTTT.